This TCR beta chain derives from a study of regulatory T cells in long-lasting Graves disease. Noted time point: newly diagnosed GD, antithyroid drugs for less than 3 months. The TCR library was made from RNA extracted from PBMCs. TCR beta libraries were built with iRepertoire HTBI primers and Arm-PCR of CDR3 regions. TCRdb analysed the multiplex PCR reads with MiXCR anew, one entry per CDR3 protein. The profile covers approximately 230,000 distinct CDR3 sequences, with approximately 20% appearing a single time and around 21% taken by the ten largest. This clonotype has at least ten counts. Antigen unknown. The V segment lost 7 bases and the J segment 2 bases; nucleotides outside the gene matches: 4. Germline CDR1 DFQATT, CDR2 SNEGSKA (reference sequence). The CDR3 is made up of 13 amino acids. The study, taken as a whole, reports: Favored usage of TRBV28, TRBJ1-2 and TRBJ2-5 was recorded in persistent disease.

This specimen consisted of peripheral blood mononuclear cells (PBMCs), obtained at new diagnosis, from a patient treated with antithyroid drugs. This chain connects TRBV20-1 to TRBJ2-3; 9 bases align to TRBD2. This TCR was recovered from a female donor with Graves disease. Written as DNA, the CDR3 is TGCAGTGGGGCTAGCGGGACCACAGATACGCAGTATTTT. Amino acids: CSGASGTTDTQYF.